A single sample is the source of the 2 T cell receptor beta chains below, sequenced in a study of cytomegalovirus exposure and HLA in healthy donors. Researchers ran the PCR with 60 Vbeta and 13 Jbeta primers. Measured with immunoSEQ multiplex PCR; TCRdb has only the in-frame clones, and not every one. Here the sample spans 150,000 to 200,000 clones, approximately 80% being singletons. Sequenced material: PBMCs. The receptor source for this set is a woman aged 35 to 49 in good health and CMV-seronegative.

CDR3 loop: CASSVGTGGAGELFF. The CDR3 DNA is TGTGCCAGCAGCGTCGGGACAGGGGGCGCCGGGGAGCTGTTTTTT. The V and J genes are TRBV7-9 and TRBJ2-2, with TRBD1 matching over 12 bases. J lost 6 bases, V lost 5 bases, and 4 bases had no gene match. The CDR3 extends over 15 amino acids. The V gene's germline CDR1 is SEHNR and CDR2 FQNEAQ (reference sequence).

Here the CDR3 reads CASGVYRGYSNTGELFF. The CDR3 DNA is TGCGCCAGCGGAGTTTACAGGGGCTATTCGAACACCGGGGAGCTGTTTTTT. The chain combines TRBV5-1 with TRBJ2-2; TRBD1 aligns across 7 bases. Germline loops: CDR1 SGHRS, CDR2 YFSETQ. The CDR3 is 17 residues long. Germline trimming cut 7 bases from V and 0 bases from J; bases unmatched to any gene: 12.